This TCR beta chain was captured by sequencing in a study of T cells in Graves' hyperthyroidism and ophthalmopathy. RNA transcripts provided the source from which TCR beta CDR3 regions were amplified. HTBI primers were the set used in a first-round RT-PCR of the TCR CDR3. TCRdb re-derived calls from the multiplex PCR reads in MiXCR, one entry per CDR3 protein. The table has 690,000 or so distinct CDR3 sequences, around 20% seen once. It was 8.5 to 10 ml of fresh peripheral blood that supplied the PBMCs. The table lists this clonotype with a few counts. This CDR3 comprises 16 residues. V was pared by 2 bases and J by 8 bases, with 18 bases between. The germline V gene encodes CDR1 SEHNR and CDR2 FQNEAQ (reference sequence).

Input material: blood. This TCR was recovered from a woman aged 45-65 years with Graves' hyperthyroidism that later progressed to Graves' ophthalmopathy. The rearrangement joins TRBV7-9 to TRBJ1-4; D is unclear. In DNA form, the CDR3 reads TGTGCCAGCAGCTTACCCCTCGGCGAAGGCGGGGAAAAACTGTTTTTT. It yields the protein CASSLPLGEGGEKLFF.